This TCR beta chain was identified during a study of CD8+CD57+ T cells in acquired aplastic anemia. Study context: Quantities of DNA derived from sorted CD4+ and CD8+ cells averaged roughly 3 ug.

General study points: The study identified roughly 31 CD8+ CDR3 sequences shared by patients and controls. Levels of CD8+ Simpson's diversity were not significantly distinct in patients versus controls.

The CDR3 consists of 14 residues. Trimming removed 5 bases from V and 7 bases from J, with 20 bases in between. Germline loops: CDR1 DFQATT, CDR2 SNEGSKA (reference sequence). As concerns this clonotype: Its antigen remains unknown.

Previously, flow cytometry had revealed CD8+CD57+ cell expansion in the patients chosen for sequencing. Every patient had severe acquired aplastic anemia. CDR3 and TCR beta VDJ profiling relied on a genomic DNA template. One entry per CDR3 protein, called by TCRdb with MiXCR from the reads. The table records around 430,000 distinct CDR3 sequences, 25% to 40% of them present only once. The chain couples TRBV20-1 to TRBJ1-1, with D uncertain. The sample consisted of sorted CD4+, CD8+, or CD8+CD57+ T cells (not recorded which) from PBMCs. The sequence derives from a human donor with aplastic anemia. CDR3 coding DNA: TGCAGTGCTGGAGTAGGCGGTCCGGGGTTTGAAGCTTTCTTT. Amino acids: CSAGVGGPGFEAFF.